This T cell receptor beta chain was captured by sequencing in a study of chemoradiotherapy in HPV16-positive cancers (dated by TCRdb to 2021 to 2024). Study-level background: Candidate HPV-specific T-cell clones and common TCR motifs were defined by functional T-cell assays performed on cells from a couple of HPV16-positive patients. The study asked whether T-cell immunity against the HPV oncoproteins E6 and E7 changes during chemoradiotherapy and whether it affects survival. The candidate HPV-specific TCRs and motifs were then tracked in TCR repertoires from about 90 patients with HPV-related cancers. Beyond this particular receptor, the publication reports: Only a couple of HPV16-positive patients were used to derive the functional definition of HPV-specific T cells, and the survival association was reported for HPV16-positive patients. In HPV16-positive patients, expansion of HPV-responsive T cells during chemoradiotherapy was found to be associated with improved recurrence-free survival. Expansion of candidate HPV-specific clones and E7-related TCR motifs was observed in the tumor microenvironment during treatment, whereas no such expansion was observed for non-HPV-specific T cells.

Libraries were made using the immunoSEQ multiplex PCR assay. TCRdb stores this immuneACCESS table with in-frame sequences only. Part of the clones is absent; in the studies checked, under half of the shortfall reflects unresolved V genes, and no reason is known for the rest. Counted in this sample were more than 20,000 clones; more than 70% of them appeared once. Roughly 2.4% of the sample is held by the ten biggest clonotypes. Spanning cysteine to phenylalanine, the CDR3 consists of 13 amino acids. Kept here is only the CDR3 DNA, which spans 39 bases and is read in frame from base 1. V is clipped by 2 bases and J by 5 bases, and the sequence between their germline boundaries is 9 bases long. For CDR1 and CDR2, the germline V gene lists MNHEY and SVGAGI. Of note for this clone: The antigen it recognizes is unknown. Base quality data are lacking; no much larger clone is found one base away.

Because repertoires were sampled repeatedly during chemoradiotherapy, clonal expansion in the tumor microenvironment could be followed. The sample here was blood, taken from a patient who underwent chemoradiotherapy. This receptor was identified in a human donor with HPV-associated anogenital cancer. This chain joins TRBV6-5 to TRBJ1-1; no D gene call is confident. The DNA reads TGTGCCAGCAGTTACCGGGGTGGTACTGAAGCTTTCTTT. Its translation reads: CASSYRGGTEAFF.